This TCR beta chain was found in a study of blood T cell repertoires in COVID-19 (TCRdb year 2020). Study-wide context: Samples covering the acute and convalescent phases of COVID-19 were provided by collaborators in the United States, Italy and Spain. Subjects who had been exposed to COVID-19, were actively infected with it, or had recovered from it provided the deeply sampled blood TCRbeta repertoires that made up the dataset. Sample metadata almost always included a de-identified subject ID, COVID-19 status, age in years and sex. The prospective study material was composed of cDNA or gDNA derived from T cells, B-cell-depleted T cells, or PBMCs. Samples were obtained from the ongoing ImmuneRACE study (first 160 participants) and from some 1,300 subjects provided by 6 global collaborators. The repertoires were released in a freely available public database intended as a resource for research on the immune response to SARS-CoV-2. Where available, HLA class I and class II types were obtained from metadata supplied by the sample provider rather than from assay-based typing. What the work shows at the level of the full study, not this receptor alone: The quantity of clinical and demographic metadata differed by source and by participant and was supplied without curation.

The immunoSEQ Assay, a bias-controlled multiplex PCR, was used to amplify TCRbeta CDR3 regions from genomic DNA. The paper's data handling went like this. Nucleated cell counts per sample were estimated from amplification of reference gene primers within the assay. To quantify the absolute abundance of each unique TCRbeta CDR3 rearrangement, sequence reads were collapsed and filtered. For each sample, productive Simpson clonality was calculated by taking the square root of Simpson's diversity index across productive rearrangements. TCRdb holds this immuneACCESS table with in-frame rearrangements only. Some clones are missing; in checked studies, unresolved V genes explain under half, and the rest has no known cause. From that table come the V and J calls and clone size; the DNA was used to work out D and trimming. The table for this sample lists over 200,000 clones; 88% of them were counted only once. About 0.7% of the sample lies in the top ten.

The collaborating institutions used their own protocols to collect whole blood in K2EDTA tubes. Collaborator samples were shipped for TCRbeta analysis as frozen whole blood, isolated PBMCs, or DNA extracted from either sample type. Comments on this clone: There is no known antigen for this receptor. Per-nucleotide qualities are absent, and no much larger clonotype sits a single base away.

CDR1 and CDR2 (MNHEY, SMNVEV) derive from the germline V gene (reference sequence). For this chain, trimming is 6 bases at the V end and 4 bases at the J end, and the number of junction bases without a gene match is 2. From its cysteine to its phenylalanine, the CDR3 spans 13 amino acids. The only DNA kept is the CDR3, 39 bases in frame from the first base. This sequence originates from a human donor in a cohort sampled during active COVID-19. The source material was peripheral blood. The V gene is TRBV27 and the J gene is TRBJ2-7; TRBD2 aligns with 11 central bases. The CDR3 here reads CASRSSGGYEQYF. Here is the DNA: TGTGCCAGCAGGTCTAGCGGGGGGTACGAGCAGTACTTC.